The source of this TCR beta chain is a study of cytomegalovirus exposure and HLA in healthy donors. PCR amplification relied on 60 Vbeta primers (plus 13 Jbeta primers). Data came from immunoSEQ multiplex PCR; TCRdb stores just in-frame clones and leaves some out. Here the sample spans some 240,000 clones, 92% being singletons. V shed 1 base, J shed 8 bases, and the junction held 5 bases outside the gene matches. The CDR3 length is 13 residues. Germline V CDR1 and CDR2: SGHKS, YYEKEE (reference sequence). With regard to this clone: What it binds is not known.

Points from the study as a whole: A previous analysis found most TCR beta V segments productive roughly 87% or roughly 30% of the time.

This chain connects TRBV5-5 to TRBJ1-2, with TRBD1 matching 7 bases. The TCR comes from a girl aged 2 to 10 in good health and CMV-seronegative. Material for sequencing was PBMCs. CDR3: CASSLKGAGGYTF. CDR3 in DNA: TGTGCCAGCAGCTTGAAGGGGGCGGGGGGCTACACCTTC.